The following is a T cell receptor beta chain sequence with its context. Its specificity is unknown. TCRdb re-called the 5' RACE reads with MiXCR, one entry per CDR3 protein. The sample lists 250,000 to 300,000 distinct CDR3 sequences, about 20% seen once, with 23% in the top ten. The germline V gene encodes CDR1 SGHTA and CDR2 FQGNSA. CDR3 length: 16 residues. The junction had 12 bases not matched to a gene; V was cut back by 5 bases and J by 5 bases. The data originate from a study of T-cell memory formation after mild COVID-19. Overall study findings and caveats: Some clones that responded were present in memory (sampled pre-infection), which suggests cross-reactive memory joined. CD4+ clones that contracted lay mainly in CM and EM; CD8+ ones lay in EMRA.

The receptor's source is a man between 18 and 35 years old who had mild COVID-19 (a few samples of this study predate the infection). Cell type and time point are not known. The chain combines TRBV7-2 with TRBJ1-1, with 9 nucleotides matching TRBD1. The sequenced sample consisted of PBMCs or a T cell subset sorted from them (not recorded which). In DNA, the CDR3 is TGTGCCAGCAGCGTAAACAGGGGGCAATTGGGGACTGAAGCTTTCTTT. Its translation: CASSVNRGQLGTEAFF.